The entry below gives a single TCR beta chain sequence along with its context. This clonotype was seen repeatedly, ten times or more. What antigen it recognizes has not been identified. Base qualities are not at hand, and no much larger clone is one base apart. The TCR beta CDR3 regions were amplified from the RNA transcripts. The first round of RT-PCR for the TCR CDR3 was performed with the HTBI primer set and the Qiagen OneStep RT-PCR kit. The libraries were constructed in a second round of multiplex PCR and then size-selected and purified. Paired-end sequencing of the libraries was performed with 100 bp reads on an Illumina HiSeq2000. From the authors' description of their analysis: SOAPnuke was used to process the raw data, with reads discarded if the reads contained adapters or uncalled bases, had a mean Phred below 15, or lacked an exact constant-primer or identifier match. High-quality paired reads were merged with COPE v1.2.5, and unique nucleotide sequences were defined as clonotypes. MiTCR v1.1 was used to align clonotypes to the IMGT TRBV, TRBD and TRBJ reference segments. Analysis was restricted to V-J combinations with a frequency above 0.0001, which covered about 99% of repertoires. The TCS score was defined as F50 (clonal expansion) divided by E x V (chaos), with BLOSUM62-based TCRdist calculated between CDR3 peptides within each V-J. Welch's t-statistics and random forest reduced 500 to 550 V-J features to 13, which were used in a naive Bayes classifier (R e1071). The similarity between thyroid and blood repertoires was quantified using the Morisita-Horn index. The public sequencing data were trimmed at Q25 with fastp and processed into clonotypes with MiXCR by TCRdb, which kept only in-frame beta chains. Records with the same CDR3 protein are collapsed into one entry carrying the most frequent genes and DNA. In this record, the V and J calls reflect TCRdb's handling and not the investigators' own analysis. Within this sample are some 800,000 distinct CDR3 sequences, with roughly 40% of them counted one time only. Approximately 10% of the sample rests with the top ten.

This sample is drawn from a study of T cells in Graves' hyperthyroidism and ophthalmopathy (dated by TCRdb to the late 2010s). Background for the entire study: Peripheral blood samples were taken at initial diagnosis, before any treatment was given. TCR Vbeta CDR3 sequencing of 130 to 150 peripheral blood samples (fewer than 45 ophthalmopathy, roughly 72 hyperthyroidism and some 17 progressor patients) is reported in the paper. In addition, the study compared T-cell repertoires in thyroid tissue and in blood from roughly six Graves' hyperthyroidism patients. After sampling, hyperthyroidism patients received methimazole starting at 30 mg daily, and ophthalmopathy patients received high-dose intravenous methylprednisolone. To identify distinguishing TCR V-J signatures, a discovery cohort of around 100 patients was used, comprising 40 to 45 with Graves' ophthalmopathy and 57 with stable Graves' hyperthyroidism. The roughly 100 discovery patients were randomly divided into training and test sets at a 7:3 ratio. An independent validation cohort of under 20 hyperthyroidism patients and about 15 patients who later progressed to ophthalmopathy tested prospective prediction of ophthalmopathy.

Results the study describes overall, beyond this receptor: Sample size was not statistically predetermined, and investigators were not blinded to group allocation. In cross-validation, a model built on a 13 V-J signature told ophthalmopathy apart from stable hyperthyroidism with just under 90% sensitivity and roughly 81% specificity, and in testing the same model reached 80%/75%. Most expanded thyroid clonotypes (frequency above 0.001) were also detected in blood, suggesting blood repertoires may reflect thyroid immune responses. During validation, the model predicted progression to ophthalmopathy a median of around 7 months ahead of onset, with around 70% sensitivity and under 85% specificity.

Stable Graves' hyperthyroidism was defined as the absence of progression to ophthalmopathy over 18 months of follow-up. Hyperthyroidism patients were aged 18 to 65 years and newly diagnosed, with disease duration of less than 2 months. Exclusion was applied to patients with uncontrolled infections, other autoimmune diseases, pregnancy or lactation. Diagnoses were based on clinical symptoms, serum thyroxine and TRAb, thyroid ultrasound and orbital computed tomography. Ficoll-Paque density gradient centrifugation was used to isolate PBMCs from around 10 ml of fresh peripheral blood. Total RNA was extracted using Trizol reagent, and RNA quality was assessed on an Agilent 2100 Bioanalyzer. Inclusive of the bounding cysteine and phenylalanine, the CDR3 is 14 residues long. The retained sequence is limited to the CDR3, 42 bases, with the frame set at the first base. For CDR1 and CDR2, the germline V gene (reference sequence) lists SEHNR and FQNEAQ. The V and J ends are trimmed by 1 base and 6 bases, leaving 7 bases between them.

Here the chain combines TRBV7-9 and TRBJ1-6, with the D segment identity uncertain. The source of this sequence is a man aged 18 to 30 with Graves' hyperthyroidism. The sequenced sample consisted of blood. Here the CDR3 is given as CASSLGRSNSPLHF. The nucleotide sequence reads TGTGCCAGCAGCTTAGGTCGCAGTAATTCACCCCTCCACTTT.